This T cell receptor beta chain was sequenced during a study of T cells after yellow fever vaccination. In germline, CDR1 is KGHSH, CDR2 LQKENI. The V end was cut by 6 bases, the J end by 3 bases, with 20 bases between. The CDR3 is 17 residues long. Broader study findings: The presence of abundant clonotypes contaminating from the bulk population was possible in FACS-sorted repertoires. Only a small proportion of the clonotypes turned up in both the CD4 and the CD8 compartments, likely arising from convergent recombination. A weaker but faster secondary response was observed, peaking on day 5 versus 15.

As for this clonotype: Its antigen is as yet unknown.

Via MiXCR, TCRdb re-called the 5' RACE reads, giving one row per CDR3 protein. The sample carries about 430,000 distinct CDR3 sequences, about 17% recorded once. The V gene is TRBV18, the J gene TRBJ2-2; possible D gene TRBD2, 7 bases. Sequenced material: PBMCs, taken before the yellow fever booster vaccination. The sequence was collected from a man aged 18 to 30 who received the YFV17D yellow fever vaccine. In DNA form, the CDR3 reads TGTGCCAGCTCCCTCGCAAGACGGGGGGCACACACCGGGGAGCTGTTTTTT. Translated, it gives CASSLARRGAHTGELFF. Drawing the rest from reference TRBV18 and TRBJ2-2, the complete variable domain is NAGVMQNPRHLVRRRGQEARLRCSPMKGHSHVYWYRQLPEEGLKFMVYLQKENIIDESGMPKERFSAEFPKEGPSILRIQQVVRGDSAAYFCASSLARRGAHTGELFFGEGSRLTVL.